This TCR beta chain was obtained from a study of T cells after yellow fever vaccination. Study-level background: Low-cell-number fractions were prepared with SMART-Seq v4 Ultra Low Input.

About this clonotype: The antigen remains unidentified.

The germline V gene encodes CDR1 SGHRS and CDR2 YFSETQ. This CDR3 region has 14 residues. The V gene end was trimmed by 0 bases and the J gene end by 8 bases; junction bases not matched to a gene: 7. Study conclusions and caveats: Reappearance after the booster was observed for most primary-vaccination clones (roughly 95% CD4, roughly 90% CD8). Contaminants from the bulk population, in the form of abundant clonotypes, could be found in FACS-sorted repertoires.

MiXCR, applied by TCRdb to the 5' RACE reads, yields one record per CDR3 protein. The sample holds some 320,000 distinct CDR3 sequences; 8.5% to 9% are singletons and the top ten take roughly 18%. V and J are TRBV5-1 and TRBJ1-2, with 7 bases identical to TRBD1. This TCR derives from a man aged 18 to 29 who received the YFV17D yellow fever vaccine. The material sequenced was PBMCs, taken on the day of the first yellow fever vaccination. CDR3 amino acids: CASSLGAGQDGYTF. CDR3 DNA sequence: TGCGCCAGCAGCTTGGGTGCAGGACAGGACGGCTACACCTTC.